Following are 2 T cell receptor beta chains from one sample sequenced in a study of T cell responses to AZD1222 COVID-19 vaccine. Data came from immunoSEQ multiplex PCR; TCRdb stores just in-frame clones and leaves some out. The profile shows some 120,000 clones, over 75% of them singletons. The sample here was peripheral blood, taken on day 0 of AZD1222 vaccination. The origin of the receptors is an adult in good health.

The chain couples TRBV18 to TRBJ2-7; TRBD1 matches 7 bases. The J segment lost 3 bases and the V segment lost 3 bases, leaving 8 bases of the junction unmatched. CDR3 length: 15 residues. The V gene's germline CDR1 is KGHSH and CDR2 LQKENI. The CDR3 region is CASSPLPGQFYEQYF. The CDR3 region has the DNA TGTGCCAGCTCACCCCTCCCGGGACAGTTCTACGAGCAGTACTTC.

The V gene is TRBV6-2 or TRBV6-3, the J gene TRBJ2-3, with D perhaps TRBD1 or TRBD2 (7 bases each). CDR3 length: 16 residues. The germline V and J ends were trimmed by 5 bases and 4 bases, with 19 bases remaining between them. The V gene's germline CDR1 is MNHEY and CDR2 SVGEGT. For the CDR3, the DNA is TGTGCCAGCAGTACCCCGGGGAGGGGGCTCCCAGATACGCAGTATTTT. This sequence encodes CASSTPGRGLPDTQYF.